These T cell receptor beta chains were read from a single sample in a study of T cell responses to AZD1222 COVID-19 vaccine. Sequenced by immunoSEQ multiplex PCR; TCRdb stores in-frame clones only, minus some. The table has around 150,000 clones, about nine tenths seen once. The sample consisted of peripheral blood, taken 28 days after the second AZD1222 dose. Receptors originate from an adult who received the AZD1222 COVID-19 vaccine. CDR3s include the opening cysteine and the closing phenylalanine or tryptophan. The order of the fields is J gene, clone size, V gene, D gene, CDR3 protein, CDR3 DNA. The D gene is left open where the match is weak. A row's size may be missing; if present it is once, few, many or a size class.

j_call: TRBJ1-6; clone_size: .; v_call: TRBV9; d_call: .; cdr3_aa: CASSAQGSPLHF; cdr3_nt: TGTGCCAGCAGCGCTCAGGGTTCACCCCTCCACTTT
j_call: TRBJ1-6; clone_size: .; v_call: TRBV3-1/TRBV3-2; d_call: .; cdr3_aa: CASSRATGNSPLHF; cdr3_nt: TGTGCCAGCAGTCGGGCCACGGGGAATTCACCCCTCCACTTT
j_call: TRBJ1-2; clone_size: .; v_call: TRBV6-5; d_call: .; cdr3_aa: CASTRQQGYGYTF; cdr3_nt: TGTGCCAGCACCAGACAACAGGGCTATGGCTACACCTTC
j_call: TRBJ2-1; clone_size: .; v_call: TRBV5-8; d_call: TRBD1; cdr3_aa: CASSLDRGRQFF; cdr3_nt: TGTGCCAGCAGCTTGGACAGGGGACGGCAGTTCTTC
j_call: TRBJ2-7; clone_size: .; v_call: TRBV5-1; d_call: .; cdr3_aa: CASSPDPSRGLEQYF; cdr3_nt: TGCGCCAGCAGCCCCGACCCATCCAGGGGTCTCGAGCAGTACTTC
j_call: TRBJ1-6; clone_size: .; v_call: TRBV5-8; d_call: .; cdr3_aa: CATAKTGGNSPLHF; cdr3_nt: TGTGCCACCGCCAAGACTGGTGGGAATTCACCCCTCCACTTT
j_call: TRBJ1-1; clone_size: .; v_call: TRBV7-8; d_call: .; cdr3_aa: CASSLGLWDTEAFF; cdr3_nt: TGTGCCAGCAGCCTTGGCCTCTGGGACACTGAAGCTTTCTTT
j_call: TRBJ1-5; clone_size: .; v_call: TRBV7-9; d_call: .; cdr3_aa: CASSLLGQPQHF; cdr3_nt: TGTGCCAGCAGCTTATTGGGTCAGCCCCAGCATTTT
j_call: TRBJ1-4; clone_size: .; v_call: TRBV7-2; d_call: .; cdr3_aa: CASSLTGGFNEKLFF; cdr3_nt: TGTGCCAGCAGCCTAACGGGGGGCTTTAATGAAAAACTGTTTTTT
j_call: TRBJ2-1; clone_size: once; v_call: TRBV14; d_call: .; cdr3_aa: CASSPVAGEQFF; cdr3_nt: TGTGCCAGCAGCCCCGTTGCGGGGGAGCAGTTCTTC
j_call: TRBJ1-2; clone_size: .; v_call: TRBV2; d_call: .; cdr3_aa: CASSEDGAAFNYGYTF; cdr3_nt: TGTGCCAGCAGTGAAGATGGGGCTGCGTTTAACTATGGCTACACCTTC
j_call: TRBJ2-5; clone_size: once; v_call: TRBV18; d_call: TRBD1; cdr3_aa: CASSPTPGGEIKTQYF; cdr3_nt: TGTGCCAGCTCACCGACCCCAGGGGGCGAGATAAAGACCCAGTACTTC
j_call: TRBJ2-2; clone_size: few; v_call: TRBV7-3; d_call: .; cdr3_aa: CASSLTLAGVTNTGELFF; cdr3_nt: TGTGCCAGCAGCTTAACGTTGGCAGGGGTCACGAACACCGGGGAGCTGTTTTTT
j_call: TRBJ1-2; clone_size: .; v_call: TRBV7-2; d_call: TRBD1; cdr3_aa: CASRRTGYNGYTF; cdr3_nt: TGTGCCAGCAGGCGGACAGGGTATAATGGCTACACCTTC
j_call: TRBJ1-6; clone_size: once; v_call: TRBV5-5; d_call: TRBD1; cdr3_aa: CASSLVGTGFNSPLHF; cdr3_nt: TGTGCCAGCAGCTTGGTCGGGACAGGATTTAATTCACCCCTCCACTTT
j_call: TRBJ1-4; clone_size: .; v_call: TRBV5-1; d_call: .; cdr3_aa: CASSSRDESSNEKLFF; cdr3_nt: TGCGCCAGCAGCAGCCGGGACGAAAGCTCTAATGAAAAACTGTTTTTT
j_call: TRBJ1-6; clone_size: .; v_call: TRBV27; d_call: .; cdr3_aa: CASSLQGSSPLHF; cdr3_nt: TGTGCCAGCAGTTTACAGGGGAGTTCACCCCTCCACTTT
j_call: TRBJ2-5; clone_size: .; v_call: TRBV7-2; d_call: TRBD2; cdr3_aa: CASSLGTSGRRPGRETQYF; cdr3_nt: TGTGCCAGCAGCTTAGGGACTAGCGGGAGGAGGCCGGGCAGGGAGACCCAGTACTTC
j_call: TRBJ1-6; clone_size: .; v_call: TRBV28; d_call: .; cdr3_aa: CASSREGSSYSPLHF; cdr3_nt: TGTGCCAGCAGTAGGGAAGGGTCCTCCTATTCACCCCTCCACTTT
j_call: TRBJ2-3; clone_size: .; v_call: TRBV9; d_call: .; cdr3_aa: CASSVATADTQYF; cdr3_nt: TGTGCCAGCAGCGTAGCTACAGCAGATACGCAGTATTTT
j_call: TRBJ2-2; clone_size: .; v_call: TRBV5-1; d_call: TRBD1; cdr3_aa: CASSWGQLSTGELFF; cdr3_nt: TGCGCCAGCAGCTGGGGACAGCTTAGCACCGGGGAGCTGTTTTTT
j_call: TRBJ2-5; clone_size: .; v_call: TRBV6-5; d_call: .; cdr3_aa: CASSYPTGQETQYF; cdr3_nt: TGTGCCAGCAGTTACCCGACAGGTCAAGAGACCCAGTACTTC
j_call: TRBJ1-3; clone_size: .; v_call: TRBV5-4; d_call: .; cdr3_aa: CASSLEVSGNTIYF; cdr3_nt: TGTGCCAGCAGCTTGGAGGTCTCTGGAAACACCATATATTTT
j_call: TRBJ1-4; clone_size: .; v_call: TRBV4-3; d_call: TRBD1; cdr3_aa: CASSQGDRMEKLFF; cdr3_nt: TGCGCCAGCAGCCAGGGGGACAGGATGGAAAAACTGTTTTTT
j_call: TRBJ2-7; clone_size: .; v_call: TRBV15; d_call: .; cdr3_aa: CATSRANRGLSSYEQYF; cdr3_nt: TGTGCCACCAGCAGAGCGAACCGCGGACTGAGCTCCTACGAGCAGTACTTC
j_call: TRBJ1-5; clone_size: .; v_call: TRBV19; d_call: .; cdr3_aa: CASSPGGNQPQHF; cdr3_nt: TGTGCCAGTAGCCCCGGGGGCAATCAGCCCCAGCATTTT
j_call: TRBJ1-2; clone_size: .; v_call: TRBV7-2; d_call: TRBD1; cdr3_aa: CASSLTGDGGYTF; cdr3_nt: TGTGCCAGCAGCCTGACAGGGGATGGCGGCTACACCTTC
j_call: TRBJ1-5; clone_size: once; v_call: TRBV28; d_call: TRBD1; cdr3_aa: CASSFTWTGGNQPQHF; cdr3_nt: TGTGCCAGCAGTTTTACGTGGACAGGGGGCAATCAGCCCCAGCATTTT
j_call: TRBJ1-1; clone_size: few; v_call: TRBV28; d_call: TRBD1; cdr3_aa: CAVHIGGHTEAFF; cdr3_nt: TGTGCCGTTCATATAGGGGGCCACACTGAAGCTTTCTTT